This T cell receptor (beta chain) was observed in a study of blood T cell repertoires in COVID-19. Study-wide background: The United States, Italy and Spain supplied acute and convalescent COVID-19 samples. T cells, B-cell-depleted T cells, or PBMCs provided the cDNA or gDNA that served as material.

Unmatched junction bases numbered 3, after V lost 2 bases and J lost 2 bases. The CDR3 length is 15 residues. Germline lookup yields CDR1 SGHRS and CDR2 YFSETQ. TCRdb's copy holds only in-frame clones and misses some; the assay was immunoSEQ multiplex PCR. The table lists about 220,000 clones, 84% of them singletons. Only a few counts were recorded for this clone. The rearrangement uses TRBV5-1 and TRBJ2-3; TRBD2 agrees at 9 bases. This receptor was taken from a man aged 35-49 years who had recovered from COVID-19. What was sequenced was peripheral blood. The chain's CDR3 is CASSFQRGATDTQYF. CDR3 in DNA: TGCGCCAGCAGCTTCCAGCGGGGGGCCACAGATACGCAGTATTTT. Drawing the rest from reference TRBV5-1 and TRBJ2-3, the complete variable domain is KAGVTQTPRYLIKTRGQQVTLSCSPISGHRSVSWYQQTPGQGLQFLFEYFSETQRNKGNFPGRFSGRQFSNSRSEMNVSTLELGDSALYLCASSFQRGATDTQYFGPGTRLTVL.